This T cell receptor (beta chain) was sequenced during a study of control samples from healthy donors and cancer patients. The germline V gene has CDR1 MNHEY and CDR2 SVGAGI. The V and J ends lost 6 bases and 3 bases, in that order; junction bases with no gene match: 6. The length of the CDR3 is 15 residues. The method was immunoSEQ multiplex PCR; TCRdb's version includes in-frame clones alone and lacks a portion of them. In the table there are 100,000 to 150,000 clones, 85% to 95% of which are singletons. The source of this sequence is a man aged 45-65 years with head and neck cancer. The specimen was PBMCs. The gene calls are TRBV6-5 and TRBJ2-2, with 8 nucleotides matching TRBD1. CDR3 nucleotides: TGTGCCAGCAGACCAGGGGGCGCGGACACCGGGGAGCTGTTTTTT. It specifies CASRPGGADTGELFF.